What follows are 17 T cell receptor beta chains derived from one specimen sequenced in a study of PD-L1 blockade in urothelial cancer. Here immunoSEQ multiplex PCR was the method, and the copy in TCRdb shows in-frame clones only, minus some. The sample lists tens of thousands of clones, roughly 84% seen once, with less than 2% in the top ten. Time point reported: peripheral blood 6 weeks after treatment start. Sequences were derived from PBMCs, sampled around atezolizumab (anti-PD-L1) treatment. These receptors were obtained from a man aged 65 to 79 with urothelial cancer.

This clone was seen a single time. The chain couples TRBV4-1 to TRBJ1-1; 10 bases are shared with TRBD1. Germline loops: CDR1 MGHRA, CDR2 YSYEKL. The CDR3 spans 18 residues. Trimming cost V 0 bases and J 6 bases; bases outside gene matches: 13. For the CDR3, the DNA is TGCGCCAGCAGCCAAGAGACTATCGCGGGACAGGGGAGTTCTGAAGCTTTCTTT. Translating gives CASSQETIAGQGSSEAFF.

The rearrangement links TRBV7-6 to TRBJ2-7, with D perhaps matching TRBD2 (5 bases). The CDR3 spans 17 residues. The V gene lost 2 bases and the J gene lost 0 bases, with 17 bases spanning the gap. The germline CDR1 and CDR2 sequences are SGHVS and FNYEAQ. The CDR3 loop is CASSLYSGVDASYEQYF. CDR3 bases: TGTGCCAGCAGCTTATACTCCGGGGTTGATGCCTCCTACGAGCAGTACTTC.

The chain is built from TRBV5-1 and TRBJ2-5, with D maybe TRBD2 (5 bases). Germline loops: CDR1 SGHRS, CDR2 YFSETQ. V was trimmed by 4 bases and J by 5 bases, leaving 12 bases between them. The CDR3 totals 13 residues. The CDR3 coding sequence is TGCGCCAGCAGCCTAGCAAGGCGGGAGACCCAGTACTTC. This sequence encodes CASSLARRETQYF.

This clone has just one count. The rearrangement joins TRBV11-2 to TRBJ2-2; 8 bases match TRBD2. Looked up from germline, CDR1 is SGHAT and CDR2 is FQNNGV. CDR3 size: 15 residues. Germline trimming cut 2 bases from V and 6 bases from J; bases unmatched to any gene: 5. The CDR3 reads CASSLLSGMAGELFF. The CDR3 nucleotides are TGTGCCAGCAGCTTACTTAGCGGGATGGCCGGGGAGCTGTTTTTT.

The chain is built from TRBV28 and TRBJ1-5; 12 nucleotides line up with TRBD1. The germline V gene has CDR1 MDHEN and CDR2 SYDVKM. J lost 6 bases, V lost 6 bases, and 18 bases had no gene match. The CDR3 runs to 19 residues. CDR3 loop: CASRTVRDRGRSLSQPQHF. For the CDR3, the DNA is TGTGCCAGCAGGACAGTCCGGGACAGGGGGCGTTCGTTGAGTCAGCCCCAGCATTTT.

The V call is TRBV11-2, the J call TRBJ1-4, with 8 bases aligning to TRBD1. The germline V gene has CDR1 SGHAT and CDR2 FQNNGV. The CDR3 is 17 amino acids. With 0 bases clipped from V and 7 bases from J, the junction kept 10 bases outside the gene matches. The CDR3 coding sequence is TGTGCCAGCAGCTTAGATCTTTGGGGGACAGGTACTGAAAAACTGTTTTTT. Amino acid sequence: CASSLDLWGTGTEKLFF.

The V call is TRBV6-5, the J call TRBJ2-7, with D possibly matching TRBD1 (5 bases). The length of the CDR3 is 13 residues. Germline values: CDR1 MNHEY, CDR2 SVGAGI. Deletions cut 7 bases from V and 5 bases from J, with 15 bases between. CDR3 region: CASKVQASNEQYF. CDR3 nucleotide sequence: TGTGCCAGCAAAGTACAGGCGTCGAACGAGCAGTACTTC.

The J gene is TRBJ2-1, the V gene TRBV4-2; D is possibly TRBD1 (6 bases). There are 15 residues in the CDR3. The V gene lost 1 base and the J gene lost 8 bases, with 15 bases spanning the gap. Germline lookup yields CDR1 LGHNA and CDR2 YNFKEQ. The CDR3 is CASSQGLGSGDEQFF. The CDR3 DNA reads as TGTGCCAGCAGCCAAGGACTCGGGTCAGGGGATGAGCAGTTCTTC.

The chain is built from TRBV7-6 and TRBJ1-3; D gene uncertain. Germline V gives CDR1 SGHVS, CDR2 FNYEAQ. With 3 bases removed from V and 0 bases from J, the gap between germline ends came to 12 bases. CDR3 length equals 16 residues. This chain's CDR3 is CASSFGLLSSGNTIYF. The CDR3 DNA is TGTGCCAGCAGCTTTGGGCTTCTGAGCTCTGGAAACACCATATATTTT.

CDR3 amino acids: CASSSTREQYF. DNA of the CDR3: TGTGCCAGCAGCTCCACCCGGGAGCAGTACTTC. This chain uses TRBV11-3 with TRBJ2-7, with D hard to call. V dropped 4 bases and J dropped 7 bases, with 8 bases sitting between them. The CDR3 has 11 amino acids. Germline V lookup: CDR1 SGHNT, CDR2 YENEEA. The full variable domain, with the rest looked up from reference TRBV11-3 and TRBJ2-7, is EAGVVQSPRYKIIEKKQPVAFWCNPISGHNTLYWYLQNLGQGPELLIRYENEEAVDDSQLPKDRFSAERLKGVDSTLKIQPAELGDSAVYLCASSSTREQYFGPGTRLTVT.

This clone was seen only once. The J gene is TRBJ2-7, the V gene TRBV29-1; D call uncertain. In germline, CDR1 is SQVTM, CDR2 ANQGSEA. CDR3 length equals 12 residues. V lost 8 bases and J lost 0, with 11 bases in between. Here the CDR3 reads CSYTETSYEQYF. CDR3 nucleotides: TGCAGCTATACAGAGACCTCCTACGAGCAGTACTTC.

CDR3 region: CASGSPKTGSGNTIYF. In DNA form, the CDR3 reads TGTGCCAGCGGCTCTCCTAAGACAGGCTCTGGAAACACCATATATTTT. The V and J genes are TRBV9 and TRBJ1-3; D possibly corresponds to TRBD1 (6 bases). The CDR3 runs 16 residues. Per the germline V gene, CDR1 is SGDLS and CDR2 is YYNGEE. Trimming left V 7 bases short and J 0 bases short, with 17 bases between.

The genes are TRBV10-2 and TRBJ2-7; D is uncertain. The CDR3 contains 16 residues. Trimming stripped 9 bases from V and 0 bases from J, with 21 bases between. The germline V gene encodes CDR1 WSHSY and CDR2 SAAADI. The DNA for the CDR3 is TGCGCCAGTCGACACGCGCCAAGTGCAAGCTCCTACGAGCAGTACTTC. It specifies CASRHAPSASSYEQYF.

The V gene is TRBV25-1, the J gene TRBJ1-4; D is uncertain. The V gene's germline CDR1 is MGHDK and CDR2 SYGVNS. The CDR3 loop spans 14 amino acids. The ends were cut back, 3 bases at V and 0 bases at J, with 5 bases in the middle. The chain's CDR3 is CASSDPATNEKLFF. The CDR3, as DNA: TGTGCCAGCAGTGACCCTGCAACTAATGAAAAACTGTTTTTT.

This chain joins TRBV2 and TRBJ1-5, with D perhaps TRBD1 (5 bases). V dropped 7 bases and J dropped 3 bases, with 10 bases sitting between them. Germline V gives CDR1 SNHLY, CDR2 FYNNEI. The length of the CDR3 is 13 residues. CDR3 protein: CASTLGVNQPQHF. The DNA for the CDR3 is TGTGCCAGCACTCTAGGGGTCAATCAGCCCCAGCATTTT. The whole variable domain, remainder taken from reference TRBV2 and TRBJ1-5, is EPEVTQTPSHQVTQMGQEVILRCVPISNHLYFYWYRQILGQKVEFLVSFYNNEISEKSEIFDDQFSVERPDGSNFTLKIRSTKLEDSAMYFCASTLGVNQPQHFGDGTRLSIL.

This clone was seen only once. V usage is TRBV6-5 and J usage is TRBJ1-6, with D maybe TRBD1 (6 bases). CDR1 MNHEY and CDR2 SVGAGI come from the germline V gene. The CDR3 runs to 15 residues. Trimming left V 0 bases short and J 8 bases short, with 11 bases between. The CDR3 DNA reads as TGTGCCAGCAGTTACTCGAGGACAGTCTATTCACCCCTCCACTTT. This codes for CASSYSRTVYSPLHF.

The genes are TRBV14 and TRBJ1-1; tentative D call: TRBD1 (6 bases). Looked up from germline, CDR1 is SGHDN and CDR2 is FVKESK. CDR3 length: 14 residues. Trimming took off 2 bases at V and 4 bases at J, with 11 bases between the two ends. CDR3 in DNA: TGTGCCAGCAGCCAAAACAGGGTTGGCACTGAAGCTTTCTTT. Translated: CASSQNRVGTEAFF.